The 28 T cell receptor beta chains below come from one sample, sequenced in a study of CD8 T cells in Susac syndrome. A quantity of roughly 0.5 to 1 ug RNA underwent reverse transcription using random hexamers. TCRdb analysed the immunoSEQ multiplex PCR reads with MiXCR anew, one entry per CDR3 protein. The table has approximately 220,000 distinct CDR3 sequences, about 95% seen once; the top ten hold 0.082%. The sequenced sample was CD4+ T cells from PBMCs. These TCRs come from a human donor with multiple sclerosis.

This chain uses TRBV18 with TRBJ1-1; D remains unclear. Looked up from germline, CDR1 is KGHSH and CDR2 is LQKENI. The CDR3 extends over 11 amino acids. V lost 2 bases and J 8 bases, leaving 6 bases between the germline ends. CDR3 protein: CASSPAGEAFF. Here the CDR3 DNA reads TGTGCCAGCTCACCAGCGGGCGAAGCTTTCTTT.

This chain connects TRBV20-1 to TRBJ2-5, with 9 bases that match TRBD2. V shed 6 bases and J 5 bases; nucleotides not matched to a gene: 13. CDR1 is DFQATT and CDR2 is SNEGSKA in the germline V gene (reference sequence). The CDR3 consists of 15 residues. The CDR3 loop is CSAQLPGLARETQYF. The CDR3 DNA sequence: TGCAGTGCCCAACTGCCGGGACTAGCCCGGGAGACCCAGTACTTC.

The chain couples TRBV9 to TRBJ2-5; 7 nucleotides align to TRBD2. Trimming took 3 bases from V and 5 from J; bases not matched to a gene: 7. This CDR3 region has 14 residues. CDR1 is SGDLS, CDR2 YYNGEE, per germline. CDR3 in DNA: TGTGCCAGCAGCGCAGGACTAGTTTCGGAGACCCAGTACTTC. Protein sequence: CASSAGLVSETQYF. Drawing the rest from reference TRBV9 and TRBJ2-5, the complete variable domain is DSGVTQTPKHLITATGQRVTLRCSPRSGDLSVYWYQQSLDQGLQFLIQYYNGEERAKGNILERFSAQQFPDLHSELNLSSLELGDSALYFCASSAGLVSETQYFGPGTRLLVL.

The chain recombines TRBV9 with TRBJ2-3; 7 nucleotides line up with TRBD1. The CDR3 loop spans 14 amino acids. The V and J ends lost 4 bases and 3 bases, in that order; junction bases with no gene match: 5. Germline V lookup: CDR1 SGDLS, CDR2 YYNGEE. CDR3 in DNA: TGTGCCAGCAGCAATAGACAGGGTACAGATACGCAGTATTTT. Its protein is CASSNRQGTDTQYF.

The DNA for the CDR3 is TGTGCCAGCTCACCCTGGACTAGCGGAGGGTCTCGGGAGCAGTTCTTC. This sequence encodes CASSPWTSGGSREQFF. This chain uses TRBV18 with TRBJ2-1, with 10 bases fitting TRBD2. J was trimmed by 10 bases and V by 3 bases; bases with no gene match: 12. Germline V gives CDR1 KGHSH, CDR2 LQKENI. The CDR3 consists of 16 residues.

The chain combines TRBV20-1 with TRBJ2-3, with D uncertain. CDR1 and CDR2 from the germline V gene are DFQATT and SNEGSKA (reference sequence). The V gene lost 3 bases and the J gene lost 3 bases, with 10 bases spanning the gap. The CDR3 loop spans 13 amino acids. The CDR3 DNA follows: TGCAGTGCTAGCCCCGCCTCTACAGATACGCAGTATTTT. As protein: CSASPASTDTQYF.

This sequence joins TRBV30 and TRBJ1-1; the D is unclear. This CDR3 spans 13 amino acids. V gave up 0 bases and J gave up 8 bases, with 13 bases separating them. Germline CDR1 is GTSNPN and CDR2 is SVGIG (reference sequence). The CDR3 nucleotides are TGTGCCTGGAGTGTAGGGTGGACGGTGGAAGCTTTCTTT. Its protein is CAWSVGWTVEAFF. The variable domain in full, completed from reference TRBV30 and TRBJ1-1, reads SQTIHQWPATLVQPVGSPLSLECTVEGTSNPNLYWYRQAAGRGLQLLFYSVGIGQISSEVPQNLSASRPQDRQFILSSKKLLLSDSGFYLCAWSVGWTVEAFFGQGTRLTVV.

This clonotype showed up just once. The V and J genes are TRBV5-1 and TRBJ2-5; no firm D call. The CDR3 is 13 residues long. CDR1 and CDR2 from the germline V gene are SGHRS and YFSETQ. V was trimmed by 2 bases and J by 4 bases, leaving 9 bases between them. The chain's CDR3 is CASSFRVGETQYF. CDR3 DNA: TGCGCCAGCAGCTTCCGGGTTGGAGAGACCCAGTACTTC.

The V call is TRBV18, the J call TRBJ2-1; D is unresolved. CDR3 length equals 13 residues. With 0 bases removed from V and 7 bases from J, the gap between germline ends came to 7 bases. The germline V gene encodes CDR1 KGHSH and CDR2 LQKENI. The CDR3 spells CASSPPVGNEQFF. The CDR3, as DNA: TGTGCCAGCTCACCACCGGTGGGGAATGAGCAGTTCTTC.

V is TRBV15 and J is TRBJ1-1, with D unresolved. The germline V gene encodes CDR1 LNHNV and CDR2 YYDKDF (reference sequence). Trimming cost V 1 base and J 3 bases, with 6 bases left between them. The CDR3 runs 13 residues. CDR3 DNA sequence: TGTGCCACCAGCAGAGTTACAGACACTGAAGCTTTCTTT. Protein product: CATSRVTDTEAFF. Full variable domain (rest looked up from reference TRBV15 and TRBJ1-1): DAMVIQNPRYQVTQFGKPVTLSCSQTLNHNVMYWYQQKSSQAPKLLFHYYDKDFNNEADTPDNFQSRRPNTSFCFLDIRSPGLGDTAMYLCATSRVTDTEAFFGQGTRLTVV.

The chain combines TRBV29-1 with TRBJ1-3; D ambiguous. The germline V gene encodes CDR1 SQVTM and CDR2 ANQGSEA. This CDR3 has 11 amino acids. Trimming shortened V by 6 bases and J by 8 bases, and 11 bases separated the two germline ends. DNA for the CDR3: TGCAGCGTCGCTCAGATGGACACCATATATTTT. Protein sequence: CSVAQMDTIYF.

The V call is TRBV7-9, the J call TRBJ1-5; D is undetermined. The germline CDR1 and CDR2 sequences are SEHNR and FQNEAQ (reference sequence). This CDR3 is 13 amino acids long. V was trimmed by 0 bases and J by 9 bases, leaving 9 bases between them. CDR3 bases: TGTGCCAGCAGCTTAGCGGGTGCCGGGCCCCAGCATTTT. Protein product: CASSLAGAGPQHF.

CDR3 protein: CASSPGQKAEQYF. CDR3 coding DNA: TGTGCCAGCAGCCCCGGACAGAAAGCCGAGCAGTACTTC. J is TRBJ2-7 and V is TRBV12-3 or TRBV12-4; D is possibly TRBD1 (6 bases). The V end lost 6 bases, the J end lost 6 bases, and 15 bases lay between the germline ends. CDR3 length: 13 amino acids.

This clonotype was observed a single time. This rearrangement joins TRBV12-3 or TRBV12-4 to TRBJ2-7, with 7 bases aligning to TRBD1. This CDR3 has 14 residues. Trimming took 6 bases from V and 2 from J; bases not matched to a gene: 7. In DNA, the CDR3 is TGTGCCAGCAGCTCCCTTGGGACAGCCTACGAGCAGTACGTC. It codes for CASSSLGTAYEQYV.

V gene TRBV4-2 combines with J gene TRBJ1-2; TRBD1 matches at 7 bases. V lost 0 bases to trimming and J lost 5 bases; unmatched junction nucleotides: 6. CDR3 length: 15 amino acids. Germline V gene lookup returns CDR1 LGHNA and CDR2 YNFKEQ. This CDR3 reads CASSQDRTGGYGYTF. CDR3 bases: TGTGCCAGCAGCCAAGATCGGACAGGCGGATATGGCTACACCTTC.

The chain recombines TRBV9 with TRBJ2-1, with D possibly matching TRBD2 (5 bases). Trimming stripped 3 bases from V and 8 bases from J, with 9 bases between. The CDR3 is 12 amino acids. Germline CDR1 SGDLS, CDR2 YYNGEE. The CDR3 DNA is TGTGCCAGCAGCGCTAGCTCGTATGAGCAGTTCTTC. This encodes CASSASSYEQFF. Looking up the rest from reference TRBV9 and TRBJ2-1 gives the full variable domain: DSGVTQTPKHLITATGQRVTLRCSPRSGDLSVYWYQQSLDQGLQFLIQYYNGEERAKGNILERFSAQQFPDLHSELNLSSLELGDSALYFCASSASSYEQFFGPGTRLTVL.

CDR3 sequence reads: CASSLGGEREQYF. The CDR3 DNA reads as TGTGCCAGCAGCTTAGGGGGAGAACGGGAGCAGTACTTC. The gene calls are TRBV7-8 and TRBJ2-7, with D maybe TRBD2 (5 bases). The CDR3 spans 13 residues. The V gene lost 1 base and the J gene lost 7 bases, with 11 bases spanning the gap. Germline assignment: CDR1 SGHVS and CDR2 FQNEAQ.

This sequence joins TRBV30 and TRBJ1-1; D possibly corresponds to TRBD1 (5 bases). V was cut by 2 bases and J by 4 bases, with 11 bases left in between. CDR3 length equals 13 residues. Germline CDR1 GTSNPN, CDR2 SVGIG (reference sequence). CDR3 sequence: CAWSQGLLTEAFF. The DNA of the CDR3 is TGTGCCTGGAGTCAGGGTCTCCTCACTGAAGCTTTCTTT.

The rearrangement uses TRBV19 and TRBJ2-1, with D possibly being TRBD2 (6 bases). This CDR3 region has 12 residues. Germline CDR1 and CDR2: LNHDA and SQIVND (reference sequence). V was trimmed by 3 bases and J by 6 bases, leaving 6 bases between them. The CDR3 coding sequence is TGTGCCAGTAGTATGGGGGGCAATGAGCAGTTCTTC. It is translated as CASSMGGNEQFF.

J is TRBJ2-1 and V is TRBV20-1; TRBD2 matches 16 bases. Germline values: CDR1 DFQATT, CDR2 SNEGSKA (reference sequence). With V trimmed by 1 base and J by 5 bases, 11 bases remained unmatched. The CDR3 contains 19 residues. The CDR3 is CSARVPPGLAGGRHNEQFF. CDR3 nucleotides: TGCAGTGCTAGAGTTCCCCCGGGACTAGCGGGGGGGCGTCACAATGAGCAGTTCTTC.

The CDR3 sequence: CASSITGVGTQYF. The CDR3 DNA follows: TGTGCCAGTAGTATTACAGGGGTCGGGACCCAGTACTTC. J is TRBJ2-5 and V is TRBV19, with 7 bases aligning to TRBD1. CDR1 and CDR2 from the germline V gene are LNHDA and SQIVND (reference sequence). The ends lost 3 bases at V and 7 bases at J; junction bases unmatched: 5. CDR3 length equals 13 residues. The complete variable domain, with remaining parts taken from reference TRBV19 and TRBJ2-5, reads DGGITQSPKYLFRKEGQNVTLSCEQNLNHDAMYWYRQDPGQGLRLIYYSQIVNDFQKGDIAEGYSVSREKKESFPLTVTSAQKNPTAFYLCASSITGVGTQYFGPGTRLLVL.

This clonotype was counted a single time. This chain uses TRBV5-6 with TRBJ2-7; a possible D gene is TRBD2 (7 bases). This CDR3 is built from 16 residues. Germline V CDR1 and CDR2: SGHDT, YYEEEE. Trimming took 0 bases from V and 4 from J, leaving 17 bases between them. CDR3 sequence reads: CASSLVVTGGEYEQYF. The CDR3 region has the DNA TGTGCCAGCAGCTTGGTAGTGACGGGGGGCGAATACGAGCAGTACTTC.

This clonotype was seen once. The genes are TRBV7-9 and TRBJ2-2; D not certain. Trimming took off 8 bases at V and 0 bases at J, with 13 bases between the two ends. The CDR3 extends over 15 amino acids. The V gene's germline CDR1 is SEHNR and CDR2 FQNEAQ (reference sequence). The CDR3 protein is CASSPRRTNTGELFF. DNA for the CDR3: TGTGCCAGCTCCCCACGGCGGACGAACACCGGGGAGCTGTTTTTT.

This clonotype was seen a single time. The genes are TRBV30 and TRBJ1-2; tentative D call: TRBD1 (6 bases). Germline V lookup: CDR1 GTSNPN, CDR2 SVGIG (reference sequence). The CDR3 spans 12 residues. Between the trimmed V and J ends, which lost 2 bases and 6 bases, there was a span of 10 bases. The CDR3 region has the DNA TGTGCCTGGAGTCCCACAGGGAATGGCTACACCTTC. Protein: CAWSPTGNGYTF.

This chain uses TRBV2 with TRBJ1-2; no clear D. The CDR3 is made up of 13 amino acids. Trimming cost V 3 bases and J 3 bases, with 8 bases left between them. From germline, CDR1 is SNHLY and CDR2 FYNNEI. The CDR3 sequence is CASSDPADYGYTF. In DNA, the CDR3 is TGTGCCAGCAGTGACCCGGCGGACTATGGCTACACCTTC.

V and J are TRBV6-5 and TRBJ2-7, with D possibly being TRBD1 (6 bases). The length of the CDR3 is 15 residues. The germline CDR1 and CDR2 sequences are MNHEY and SVGAGI. The V end was cut by 6 bases, the J end by 2 bases, with 17 bases between. The CDR3 DNA reads TGTGCCAGCAGAAAGGACAGTTATCCTCCCTACGAGCAGTACGTC. Protein sequence: CASRKDSYPPYEQYV.

The chain links TRBV30 to TRBJ2-1, with 10 bases identical to TRBD1. The CDR3 is 15 residues long. Germline lookup yields CDR1 GTSNPN and CDR2 SVGIG (reference sequence). The V segment lost 4 bases and the J segment 3 bases; nucleotides outside the gene matches: 6. The CDR3 nucleotides are TGTGCCTGGAACCTCGACAGGGGGCTCTACAATGAGCAGTTCTTC. It translates to CAWNLDRGLYNEQFF.

This chain links TRBV29-1 with TRBJ1-2; TRBD1 aligns across 7 bases. Germline V CDR1 and CDR2: SQVTM, ANQGSEA. J gave up 7 bases and V 5 bases, and 4 bases lay outside the gene matches. The CDR3 consists of 11 residues. CDR3 nucleotide sequence: TGCAGCGTTCGGGACAGCTCTGGCTACACCTTC. As protein: CSVRDSSGYTF.